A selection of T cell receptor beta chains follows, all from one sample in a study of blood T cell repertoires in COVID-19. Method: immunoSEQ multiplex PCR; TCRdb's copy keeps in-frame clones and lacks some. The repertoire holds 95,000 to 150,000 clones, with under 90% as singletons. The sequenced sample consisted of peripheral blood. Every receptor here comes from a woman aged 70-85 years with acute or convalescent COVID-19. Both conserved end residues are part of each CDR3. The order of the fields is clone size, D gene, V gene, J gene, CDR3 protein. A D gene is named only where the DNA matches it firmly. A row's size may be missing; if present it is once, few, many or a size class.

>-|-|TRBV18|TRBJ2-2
CASSPGQTNTGELFF
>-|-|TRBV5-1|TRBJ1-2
CASSLGPNYGYTF
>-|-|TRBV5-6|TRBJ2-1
CASSRDLRSSYNEQFF
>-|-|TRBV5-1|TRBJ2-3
CASSLGLWTEGTDTQYF
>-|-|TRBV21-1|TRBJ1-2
CASSKPAGDGYTF
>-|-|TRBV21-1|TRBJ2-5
CASSKTRAETQYF
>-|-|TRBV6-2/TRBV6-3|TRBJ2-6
CASSSQGSGANVLTF
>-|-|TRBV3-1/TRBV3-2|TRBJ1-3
CASSQELLRPGSGNTIYF
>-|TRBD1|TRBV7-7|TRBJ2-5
CASSSDRGETQYF
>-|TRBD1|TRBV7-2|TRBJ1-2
CASSLTSGQGANYGYTF
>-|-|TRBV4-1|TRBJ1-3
CASSHPPRDSGNTIYF
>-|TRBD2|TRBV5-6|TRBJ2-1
CASSLGRGSDEQFF
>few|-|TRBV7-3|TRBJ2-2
CASSFTSRSTGELFF
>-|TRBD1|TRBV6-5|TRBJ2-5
CASSYLRTGEETQYF
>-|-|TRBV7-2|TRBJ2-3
CASSSRYTQYF
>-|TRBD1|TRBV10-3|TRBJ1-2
CAIRFTGTGESYGYTF
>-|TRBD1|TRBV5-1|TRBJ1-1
CASSPNDRVAFF
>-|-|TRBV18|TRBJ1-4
CASSPRQAPNEKLFF
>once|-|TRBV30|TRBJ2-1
CAWSALAGPISYNEQFF
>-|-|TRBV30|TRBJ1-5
CAWSVGQGHQPQHF
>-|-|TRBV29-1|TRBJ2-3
CSVVLAGSGFDTQYF
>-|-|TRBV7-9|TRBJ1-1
CASSLRAQNTEAFF
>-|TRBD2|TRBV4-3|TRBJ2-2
CASSQALAGGRSNTGELFF
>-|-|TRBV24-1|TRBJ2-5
CATSSRLEPTETQYF
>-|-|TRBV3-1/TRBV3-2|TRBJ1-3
CASSHRRDNSGNTIYF
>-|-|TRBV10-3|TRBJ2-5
CATGGSSEETQYF
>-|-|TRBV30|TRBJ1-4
CASSRDLNEKLFF
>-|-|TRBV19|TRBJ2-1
CASTLGFSSSYNEQFF
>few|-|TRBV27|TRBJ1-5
CASSFTGVRDPQHF
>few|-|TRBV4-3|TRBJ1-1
CASSQDWANTEAFF
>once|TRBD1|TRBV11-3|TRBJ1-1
CASSLGGTGGTEAFF
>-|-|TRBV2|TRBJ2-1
CASSGRGSSYNEQFF
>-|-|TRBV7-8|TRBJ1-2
CASRPEGRYGYTF
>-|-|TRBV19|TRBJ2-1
CASSGGLSYNEQFF
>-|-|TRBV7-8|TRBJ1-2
CASSLEAAGVGGYTF
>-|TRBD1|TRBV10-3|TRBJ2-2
CAIRDRRDTGELFF
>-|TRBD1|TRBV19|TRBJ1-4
CASSTSTGGVNEKLFF
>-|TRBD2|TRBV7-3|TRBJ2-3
CASSLSGGADTQYF
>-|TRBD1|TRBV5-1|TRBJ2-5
CASSLQPGQQETQYF
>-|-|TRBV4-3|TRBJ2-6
CASSHLGGANVLTF
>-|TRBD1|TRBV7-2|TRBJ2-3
CASSLATGSTDTQYF
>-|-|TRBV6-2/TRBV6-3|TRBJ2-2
CASSYDVLGEWNTGELFF